Each of the 32 T cell receptor beta chains below was sequenced from the same sample in a study of blood T cell repertoires in COVID-19 (dated by TCRdb to 2020 to 2021). The protocol used for the library was the immunoSEQ multiplex PCR assay. Imported from immuneACCESS, the table was reduced by TCRdb to in-frame sequences with V and J called. These copies leave out some clones; in studies compared against another copy, an unresolved V gene accounts for under half, and the cause of the remainder is not known. Here the sample has under 350,000 clones; 85% occur a single time. 6% to 9% of the sample lies in the top ten. Sequencing was performed on peripheral blood. These receptors were obtained from a human donor in a cohort sampled during active COVID-19.

Comment on this clone: This sample includes further DNA sequences coding for the same CDR3. The chain is built from TRBV24-1 and TRBJ2-7; tentative D call: TRBD2 (6 bases). Germline lookup yields CDR1 KGHDR and CDR2 SFDVKD. CDR3 length equals 14 residues. The V end was cut by 3 bases, the J end by 1 base, with 9 bases between. This CDR3 reads CATSDGGNSYEQYF. Here the CDR3 DNA reads TGTGCCACCAGTGATGGAGGGAATTCCTACGAGCAGTACTTC.

The V and J genes are TRBV5-8 and TRBJ2-3; TRBD1 might be the D (6 bases). Trimming took 1 base from V and 6 from J, leaving 15 bases between them. The CDR3 covers 15 residues. The V gene's germline CDR1 is SGHTS and CDR2 YDEGEE. Here the CDR3 reads CASSLKGTDRDTQYF. The CDR3 DNA reads as TGTGCCAGCAGCTTGAAAGGGACCGACAGGGATACGCAGTATTTT.

The rearrangement joins TRBV28 to TRBJ2-7; TRBD1 is a possible D gene (6 bases). The CDR3 consists of 13 residues. The germline V gene has CDR1 MDHEN and CDR2 SYDVKM. Trimming took off 8 bases at V and 0 bases at J, with 11 bases between the two ends. The DNA of the CDR3 is TGTGCCAGCTGCCGAGGGGGCTCCTACGAGCAGTACTTC. Translation gives CASCRGGSYEQYF. The full variable domain, with the rest looked up from reference TRBV28 and TRBJ2-7, is DVKVTQSSRYLVKRTGEKVFLECVQDMDHENMFWYRQDPGLGLRLIYFSYDVKMKEKGDIPEGYSVSREKKERFSLILESASTNQTSMYLCASCRGGSYEQYFGPGTRLTVT.

V and J are TRBV4-2 and TRBJ2-1; 7 bases fit TRBD2. Trimming took 0 bases from V and 0 from J; bases not matched to a gene: 2. The CDR3 has 16 amino acids. Germline V gene sequence: CDR1 LGHNA, CDR2 YNFKEQ. Written as DNA, the CDR3 is TGTGCCAGCAGCCAAGATCGCGGGAGCTCCTACAATGAGCAGTTCTTC. Protein: CASSQDRGSSYNEQFF.

This sequence joins TRBV5-4 and TRBJ1-1; TRBD1 matches at 11 bases. The CDR3 is made up of 14 amino acids. The V gene's germline CDR1 is SGHNT and CDR2 YYREEE (reference sequence). The ends lost 7 bases at V and 3 bases at J; junction bases unmatched: 5. In DNA, the CDR3 is TGTGCCAGCTGGGGGACAGGGGGAGACACTGAAGCTTTCTTT. This encodes CASWGTGGDTEAFF. Full variable domain (missing parts from reference TRBV5-4 and TRBJ1-1): ETGVTQSPTHLIKTRGQQVTLRCSSQSGHNTVSWYQQALGQGPQFIFQYYREEENGRGNFPPRFSGLQFPNYSSELNVNALELDDSALYLCASWGTGGDTEAFFGQGTRLTVV.

The chain links TRBV30 to TRBJ2-3; 9 positions match TRBD2. CDR3 size: 16 residues. J gave up 0 bases and V 3 bases, and 7 bases lay outside the gene matches. The germline V gene has CDR1 GTSNPN and CDR2 SVGIG (reference sequence). The CDR3 loop reads CAWRRGGGASTDTQYF. The DNA of the CDR3 is TGTGCCTGGAGGAGGGGCGGGGGGGCGAGCACAGATACGCAGTATTTT. Together with reference TRBV30 and TRBJ2-3, the CDR3 gives the full variable domain: SQTIHQWPATLVQPVGSPLSLECTVEGTSNPNLYWYRQAAGRGLQLLFYSVGIGQISSEVPQNLSASRPQDRQFILSSKKLLLSDSGFYLCAWRRGGGASTDTQYFGPGTRLTVL.

The chain has TRBV1 and TRBJ2-7; the listed D gene, TRBD2, was not tested against the DNA. TRBV1 counts as a pseudogene. The CDR3 has 18 amino acids. The CDR3 bases are TGCACCAGCAGCCAAGATAGCCCGCTAGCGGGTCCCTCCTACGAGCAGTACTTC. It is translated as CTSSQDSPLAGPSYEQYF.

The rearrangement links TRBV27 to TRBJ2-7; tentative D call: TRBD1 (5 bases). V was clipped by 5 bases and J by 2 bases, with 13 bases between them. The length of the CDR3 is 14 residues. The germline gives CDR1 MNHEY, CDR2 SMNVEV (reference sequence). For the CDR3, the DNA is TGTGCCAGCAGTCAGGGTGGGATCGCCTACGAGCAGTACTTC. Translating gives CASSQGGIAYEQYF.

This CDR3 is CASSLSSIAEQFF. CDR3 nucleotide sequence: TGTGCCAGCAGCTTGTCTAGTATTGCTGAGCAGTTCTTC. The rearrangement uses TRBV11-2 and TRBJ2-1; D not certain. The V gene lost 3 bases and the J gene lost 9 bases, with 12 bases spanning the gap. Germline V gene data show CDR1 as SGHAT and CDR2 as FQNNGV. The CDR3 sequence is 13 residues long.

This clone was seen a few times. This CDR3 reads CASRSGLAVELHTQYF. DNA of the CDR3: TGCGCCAGCAGGAGCGGACTAGCCGTCGAGTTACATACGCAGTATTTT. The V and J genes are TRBV5-1 and TRBJ2-3, with 8 positions matching TRBD2. CDR3 size: 16 residues. J lost 7 bases, V lost 5 bases, and 15 bases had no gene match. Germline CDR1 reads SGHRS; CDR2 reads YFSETQ.

The chain joins TRBV30 to TRBJ1-1, with 10 bases aligning to TRBD1. The CDR3 covers 13 residues. The V gene end was trimmed by 5 bases and the J gene end by 6 bases; junction bases not matched to a gene: 6. Germline V lookup: CDR1 GTSNPN, CDR2 SVGIG (reference sequence). The CDR3 DNA reads TGTGCCTGGGGTCCCGGGACAGGGGCTGAAGCTTTCTTT. This codes for CAWGPGTGAEAFF.

This chain joins TRBV19 and TRBJ2-1, with 9 bases that match TRBD1. V trimming: 5 bases; J trimming: 7 bases; junction bases outside the gene matches: 9. The CDR3 totals 15 residues. Germline V gene sequence: CDR1 LNHDA, CDR2 SQIVND (reference sequence). CDR3 nucleotide sequence: TGTGCCAGTAGTTCTCTGGACAGGGGATCTAATGAGCAGTTCTTC. It specifies CASSSLDRGSNEQFF.

The chain couples TRBV7-2 to TRBJ1-1, with D possibly TRBD1 on 6 matching bases. In germline, CDR1 is SGHTA, CDR2 FQGNSA. The ends were cut back, 2 bases at V and 3 bases at J, with 10 bases in the middle. This CDR3 comprises 14 residues. CDR3: CASSLSTGHTEAFF. The CDR3 DNA reads TGTGCCAGCAGCTTATCAACAGGGCACACTGAAGCTTTCTTT.

The chain has TRBV6-2 or TRBV6-3 and TRBJ2-2; D unclear. There are 16 residues in the CDR3. Between the trimmed V and J ends, which lost 6 bases and 0 bases, there was a span of 14 bases. CDR1 MNHEY and CDR2 SVGEGT come from the germline V gene. DNA of the CDR3: TGTGCCAGCAGCCCTGTAGCTGTCGCGAACACCGGGGAGCTGTTTTTT. This sequence encodes CASSPVAVANTGELFF.

This clone was picked up a small number of times. The chain couples TRBV10-3 to TRBJ1-1; D might be TRBD1 (6 bases). V was clipped by 4 bases and J by 1 base, with 7 bases between them. The CDR3 consists of 13 residues. CDR1 and CDR2 (germline): ENHRY, SYGVKD. This CDR3 is CAISGDTNTEAFF. CDR3 nucleotide sequence: TGTGCCATCAGTGGGGACACGAACACTGAAGCTTTCTTT.

This clone was recorded only once. This chain's CDR3 is CASSYLGGGADYEQFF. In DNA, the CDR3 is TGTGCCAGCAGTTACCTAGGCGGGGGGGCCGACTATGAGCAGTTCTTC. The chain links TRBV6-5 to TRBJ2-1, with 9 bases identical to TRBD2. The CDR3 has 16 amino acids. The V and J ends lost 2 bases and 8 bases, in that order; junction bases with no gene match: 10. Germline V gene lookup returns CDR1 MNHEY and CDR2 SVGAGI.

The V gene is TRBV6-5, the J gene TRBJ2-7, with 9 bases identical to TRBD1. Germline-derived CDR1 and CDR2 are MNHEY and SVGAGI. After removal of 5 bases from V and 5 bases from J, the junction contained 7 bases not matched to a gene. The CDR3 runs 14 residues. CDR3 amino acids: CASSPGQGLDEQYF. The CDR3 coding sequence is TGTGCCAGCAGTCCGGGACAGGGTTTAGACGAGCAGTACTTC.

The V and J genes are TRBV19 and TRBJ2-5; 8 positions match TRBD1. Losses at the gene ends were 3 bases for V and 1 base for J; bases not matched to a gene: 7. The CDR3 has 16 amino acids. Germline values: CDR1 LNHDA, CDR2 SQIVND (reference sequence). The CDR3 DNA is TGTGCCAGTAGTATCGGGACAGGTTGGGGCCAAGAGACCCAGTACTTC. It yields the protein CASSIGTGWGQETQYF.

The genes are TRBV7-9 and TRBJ1-2; 9 nucleotides line up with TRBD1. V lost 5 bases, J lost 4 bases, and 5 bases stayed unmatched. This CDR3 comprises 14 residues. The V gene's germline CDR1 is SEHNR and CDR2 FQNEAQ (reference sequence). The DNA of the CDR3 is TGTGCCAGCAGCACACCGACAGGGGGCTATGGCTACACCTTC. It codes for CASSTPTGGYGYTF.

The chain joins TRBV7-9 to TRBJ2-1; D is possibly TRBD1 (6 bases). Germline CDR1 reads SEHNR; CDR2 reads FQNEAQ (reference sequence). The CDR3 is made up of 16 amino acids. Trimming stripped 4 bases from V and 4 bases from J, with 17 bases between. DNA for the CDR3: TGTGCCAGCAGCTCAAACCTAGGACAGACATACAATGAGCAGTTCTTC. Its translation is CASSSNLGQTYNEQFF.

The rearrangement uses TRBV10-3 and TRBJ2-1; D ambiguous. CDR3 length: 14 residues. Germline V lookup: CDR1 ENHRY, CDR2 SYGVKD. V lost 10 bases to trimming and J lost 0 bases, with 13 bases between them. This CDR3 reads CATGSPSSYNEQFF. CDR3 nucleotide sequence: TGTGCCACGGGTAGCCCGAGCTCCTACAATGAGCAGTTCTTC.

The chain joins TRBV6-1 to TRBJ1-3; TRBD1 aligns across 10 bases. V was pared by 3 bases and J by 3 bases, with 17 bases of the junction left unmatched. Germline CDR1 MNHNS, CDR2 SASEGT. CDR3 length: 20 residues. The CDR3 nucleotides read TGTGCCAGCAGTGAGCGGTGGGCGAGGGACAGGGGTTTCTTTGGAAACACCATATATTTT. It specifies CASSERWARDRGFFGNTIYF.

The V and J genes are TRBV19 and TRBJ2-1, with TRBD1 as a possible D gene (5 bases). This CDR3 region has 15 residues. V was cut by 3 bases and J by 0 bases, with 9 bases left in between. Germline assignment: CDR1 LNHDA and CDR2 SQIVND (reference sequence). CDR3 coding DNA: TGTGCCAGTAGTATCCGACAGAGCTCCTACAATGAGCAGTTCTTC. Translating gives CASSIRQSSYNEQFF.

This chain links TRBV7-6 with TRBJ2-7, with 14 bases identical to TRBD2. The trim removed 1 base at V and 3 bases at J, leaving 2 bases unmatched. The CDR3 is 16 residues long. CDR1 is SGHVS, CDR2 FNYEAQ, per germline. CDR3 residues: CASSLGLAGGFYEQYF. The CDR3 DNA reads as TGTGCCAGCAGCTTAGGACTAGCGGGGGGGTTCTACGAGCAGTACTTC.

The chain carries TRBV6-5 and TRBJ2-7, with D possibly matching TRBD1 (6 bases). Trimming removed 6 bases from V and 5 bases from J, with 17 bases in between. Germline values: CDR1 MNHEY, CDR2 SVGAGI. The CDR3 consists of 14 residues. The CDR3 sequence: CASRVDSLRDEQYF. The CDR3 DNA follows: TGTGCCAGCAGAGTGGACAGCCTTAGGGACGAGCAGTACTTC.

This chain uses TRBV6-4 with TRBJ2-3; D is undetermined. Trimming shortened V by 3 bases and J by 5 bases, and 9 bases separated the two germline ends. Germline V gene lookup returns CDR1 MRHNA and CDR2 SNTAGT. The CDR3 contains 13 residues. CDR3 protein: CASSEETQDTQYF. For the CDR3, the DNA is TGTGCCAGCAGTGAGGAGACGCAAGATACGCAGTATTTT.

The V gene is TRBV27, the J gene TRBJ2-7, with TRBD1 as a possible D gene (6 bases). CDR1 MNHEY and CDR2 SMNVEV come from the germline V gene (reference sequence). V was cut by 6 bases and J by 4 bases, with 13 bases left in between. CDR3 length: 13 amino acids. The CDR3 spells CASSYRDKYEQYF. The CDR3 DNA follows: TGTGCCAGCAGCTACCGGGACAAATACGAGCAGTACTTC.

The J gene is TRBJ2-1, the V gene TRBV7-9, with D maybe TRBD2 (5 bases). The germline CDR1 and CDR2 sequences are SEHNR and FQNEAQ (reference sequence). The CDR3 consists of 16 residues. V lost 1 base and J 8 bases, leaving 18 bases between the germline ends. CDR3 residues: CASSLEGSQTRDEQFF. CDR3 coding DNA: TGTGCCAGCAGCTTAGAGGGCAGCCAAACGAGGGATGAGCAGTTCTTC.

V usage is TRBV29-1 and J usage is TRBJ2-3; no clear D. V was pared by 7 bases and J by 4 bases, with 9 bases between. Germline loops: CDR1 SQVTM, CDR2 ANQGSEA. The CDR3 is made up of 11 amino acids. CDR3 coding DNA: TGCAGCGGAAAAGAGGCAGATACGCAGTATTTT. This codes for CSGKEADTQYF.

This clone was seen only a few times. This chain connects TRBV5-4 to TRBJ2-7; 14 positions agree with TRBD2. The germline gives CDR1 SGHNT, CDR2 YYREEE (reference sequence). Unmatched junction bases numbered 3, after V lost 4 bases and J lost 6 bases. The CDR3 has 14 residues. The CDR3 coding sequence is TGTGCCAGCAGCCCCGGACTAGCGGGGGGCGAGCAGTACTTC. Translating it yields CASSPGLAGGEQYF.

V and J are TRBV13 and TRBJ1-1; D gene uncertain. The CDR3 has 12 amino acids. CDR1 and CDR2 (germline): PRHDT, FYEKMQ (reference sequence). Trimming left V 1 base short and J 6 bases short, with 6 bases between. CDR3 coding DNA: TGTGCCAGCAGCTTAGCTTGGCCTGAAGCTTTCTTT. Protein: CASSLAWPEAFF.

V gene TRBV27 combines with J gene TRBJ1-4; possible D gene TRBD1, 5 bases. Trimming left V 5 bases short and J 5 bases short, with 12 bases between. The CDR3 length is 14 residues. In germline, CDR1 is MNHEY, CDR2 SMNVEV (reference sequence). The CDR3 bases are TGTGCCAGCAGTCTAACTAACAGGAATGAAAAACTGTTTTTT. Its translation: CASSLTNRNEKLFF.